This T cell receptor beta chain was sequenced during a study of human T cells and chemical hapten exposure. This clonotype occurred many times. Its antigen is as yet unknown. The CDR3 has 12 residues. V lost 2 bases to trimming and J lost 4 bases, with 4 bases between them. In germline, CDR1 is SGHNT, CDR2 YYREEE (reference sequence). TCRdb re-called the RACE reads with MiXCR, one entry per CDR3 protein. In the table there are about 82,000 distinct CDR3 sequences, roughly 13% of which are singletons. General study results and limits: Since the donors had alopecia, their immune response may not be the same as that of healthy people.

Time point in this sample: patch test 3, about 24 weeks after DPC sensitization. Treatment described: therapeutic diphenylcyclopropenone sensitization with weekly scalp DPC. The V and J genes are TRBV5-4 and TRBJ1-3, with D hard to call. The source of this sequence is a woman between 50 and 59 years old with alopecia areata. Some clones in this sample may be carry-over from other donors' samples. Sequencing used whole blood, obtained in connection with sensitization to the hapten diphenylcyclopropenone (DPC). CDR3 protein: CASSLRGNTIYF. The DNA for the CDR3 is TGTGCCAGCAGCTTAAGAGGAAACACCATATATTTT.